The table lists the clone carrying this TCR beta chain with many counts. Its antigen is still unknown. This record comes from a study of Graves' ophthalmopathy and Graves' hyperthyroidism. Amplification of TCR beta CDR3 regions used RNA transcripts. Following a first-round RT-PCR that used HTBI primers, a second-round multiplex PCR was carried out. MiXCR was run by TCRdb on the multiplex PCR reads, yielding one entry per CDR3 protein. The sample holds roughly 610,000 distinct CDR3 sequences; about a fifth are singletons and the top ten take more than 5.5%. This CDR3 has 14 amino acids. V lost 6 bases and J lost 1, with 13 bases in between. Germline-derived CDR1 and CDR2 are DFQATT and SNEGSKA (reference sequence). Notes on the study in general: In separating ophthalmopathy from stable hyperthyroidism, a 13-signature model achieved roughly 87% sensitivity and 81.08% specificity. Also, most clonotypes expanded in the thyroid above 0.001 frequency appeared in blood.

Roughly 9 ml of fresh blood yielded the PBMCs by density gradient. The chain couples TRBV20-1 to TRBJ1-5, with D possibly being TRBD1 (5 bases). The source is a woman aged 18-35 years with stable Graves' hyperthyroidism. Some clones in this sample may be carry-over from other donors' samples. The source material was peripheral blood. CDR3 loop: CSAQEDTSNQPQHF. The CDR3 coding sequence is TGCAGTGCCCAGGAGGACACGAGCAATCAGCCCCAGCATTTT.